One and the same sample provided the 11 T cell receptor beta chains below, sequenced in a study of CD8 T cells in Susac syndrome. A quantity of roughly 0.5 to 1 ug RNA underwent reverse transcription using random hexamers. TCRdb ran MiXCR on the immunoSEQ multiplex PCR reads and lists one entry per CDR3 protein. Among about 180,000 distinct CDR3 sequences listed, roughly 92% were seen once. Input material: CD4+ T cells from PBMCs. The receptors shown here come from a human donor with Susac syndrome.

The genes are TRBV9 and TRBJ2-7; 9 bases match TRBD1. CDR1 is SGDLS and CDR2 is YYNGEE in the germline V gene. V gave up 1 base and J gave up 3 bases; unmatched junction bases: 8. The CDR3 has 16 amino acids. In DNA form, the CDR3 reads TGTGCCAGCAGCGTATCTCCGGGACAGGGAGTCTACGAGCAGTACTTC. Translated, it gives CASSVSPGQGVYEQYF.

The V gene is TRBV20-1, the J gene TRBJ2-3, with TRBD2 matching 8 bases. This CDR3 has 16 amino acids. With V trimmed by 6 bases and J by 0 bases, 11 bases remained unmatched. CDR1 DFQATT and CDR2 SNEGSKA come from the germline V gene (reference sequence). CDR3 loop: CSAPPIRGGSTDTQYF. The CDR3 nucleotides read TGCAGTGCCCCCCCTATCCGGGGGGGTAGCACAGATACGCAGTATTTT.

J is TRBJ2-2 and V is TRBV7-3; no clear D gene. The germline gives CDR1 SGHTA, CDR2 FQGTGA. This CDR3 contains 14 residues. Trimming stripped 3 bases from V and 5 bases from J, with 10 bases between. The CDR3 DNA reads as TGTGCCAGCAGCTTTAACACAGTAACCGGGGAGCTGTTTTTT. It translates to CASSFNTVTGELFF.

The rearrangement joins TRBV20-1 to TRBJ2-2; the match to TRBD2 covers 8 bases. The CDR3 has 15 amino acids. The germline V gene has CDR1 DFQATT and CDR2 SNEGSKA (reference sequence). V shed 3 bases and J 4 bases; nucleotides not matched to a gene: 7. Written as DNA, the CDR3 is TGCAGTGCTAGGCCCTCCGGGACTAGCACCGGGGAGCTGTTTTTT. It specifies CSARPSGTSTGELFF.

CDR3 sequence (DNA): TGCAGCGTTGAATCCCGGACAGGGGGTAGGCGTGGCTACACCTTC. Translation: CSVESRTGGRRGYTF. This chain joins TRBV29-1 and TRBJ1-2, with 10 nucleotides matching TRBD1. From germline, CDR1 is SQVTM and CDR2 ANQGSEA. The length of the CDR3 is 15 residues. V lost 2 bases, J lost 7 bases, and 10 bases stayed unmatched.

The chain uses TRBV2 and TRBJ2-2; TRBD1 agrees at 9 bases. CDR1 is SNHLY, CDR2 FYNNEI, per germline. V lost 4 bases, J lost 4 bases, and 10 bases stayed unmatched. This CDR3 contains 17 residues. CDR3 amino acids: CASSGYRDREGTGELFF. DNA for the CDR3: TGTGCCAGCAGTGGATACCGGGACAGGGAGGGCACCGGGGAGCTGTTTTTT.

V is TRBV24-1 and J is TRBJ2-1, with D tentatively TRBD1 (5 bases). The germline V gene encodes CDR1 KGHDR and CDR2 SFDVKD. The CDR3 consists of 16 residues. V lost 0 bases to trimming and J lost 5 bases, with 13 bases between them. The CDR3, as DNA: TGTGCCACCAGTGATTTGTGCAGGGATAAAGACAATGAGCAGTTCTTC. Its translation: CATSDLCRDKDNEQFF.

The chain uses TRBV20-1 and TRBJ2-1; 11 bases agree with TRBD2. The trim removed 4 bases at V and 8 bases at J, leaving 19 bases unmatched. The germline gives CDR1 DFQATT, CDR2 SNEGSKA (reference sequence). The CDR3 sequence is 18 residues long. This chain's CDR3 is CSATGWLWGSSGGHEQFF. The CDR3 coding sequence is TGCAGTGCTACGGGGTGGTTGTGGGGTTCTAGCGGGGGGCATGAGCAGTTCTTC.

In its sample, this clonotype was seen once. The genes are TRBV20-1 and TRBJ2-7, with TRBD2 identical over 9 bases. CDR3 length equals 17 residues. Trimming at V came to 2 bases and at J to 1 base, leaving 12 bases not matched to a gene. CDR1 and CDR2 (germline): DFQATT, SNEGSKA (reference sequence). The CDR3 is CSARSHWRGGLSYEQYF. Here the CDR3 DNA reads TGCAGTGCTAGAAGTCATTGGCGGGGGGGCCTATCCTACGAGCAGTACTTC.

This chain connects TRBV6-6 to TRBJ1-4; 12 bases map to TRBD1. The CDR3 spans 16 residues. J was trimmed by 7 bases and V by 2 bases; bases with no gene match: 5. Germline loops: CDR1 MNHNY, CDR2 SVGAGI (reference sequence). CDR3 DNA sequence: TGTGCCAGCAGTTACGGGACAGGGGGCAAAGGTGAAAAACTGTTTTTT. Encoded protein: CASSYGTGGKGEKLFF.

This chain uses TRBV11-2 with TRBJ1-1, with no clear D. V lost 0 bases and J lost 3, with 2 bases in between. Germline V gene sequence: CDR1 SGHAT, CDR2 FQNNGV. The CDR3 totals 12 residues. CDR3 in DNA: TGTGCCAGCAGCTTAGATGACACTGAAGCTTTCTTT. Its translation: CASSLDDTEAFF.